Described below is a single T cell receptor beta chain sequence and its context. V gave up 1 base and J gave up 6 bases, with 13 bases separating them. Germline CDR1 SGHTA, CDR2 FQGNSA. The CDR3 totals 15 residues. This sample is part of a study of blood T cell repertoires in COVID-19. About the research overall: The samples span acute and convalescent COVID-19 from the United States, Italy and Spain.

Generated by immunoSEQ multiplex PCR, the TCRdb table keeps only in-frame clones and is missing some. Of 130,000 to 150,000 clones listed, around nine tenths were seen once; the top ten hold around 4.5%. The chain couples TRBV7-2 to TRBJ1-5; D is possibly TRBD1 (6 bases). The sequence was obtained from a woman aged 40 to 50 with acute or convalescent COVID-19. Material: peripheral blood. This CDR3 reads CASSLDTGFGQPQHF. CDR3 DNA sequence: TGTGCCAGCAGCTTAGATACAGGGTTCGGTCAGCCCCAGCATTTT.